This T cell receptor beta chain comes out of a study of metastatic and nonmetastatic thyroid tumors. TCRdb recomputed clones from the PCR reads via MiXCR. In the table there are around 36,000 clones, approximately 30% of which are singletons. Patients had received no treatment of any kind before thyroid surgery. Germline CDR1 LGHNA, CDR2 YSLEER. The germline V and J ends were trimmed by 4 bases and 0 bases, with 12 bases remaining between them. The CDR3 consists of 15 residues. This TCR was sampled from a female donor with papillary thyroid cancer or a benign thyroid nodule (not recorded which). Some clones in this sample may be carry-over from other donors' samples. The sample comprised blood. The rearrangement links TRBV4-3 to TRBJ1-2; D ambiguous. The CDR3 coding sequence is TGCGCCAGCAGCCGAATGACGGAGACTAACTATGGCTACACCTTC. This sequence encodes CASSRMTETNYGYTF.